This T cell receptor (beta chain) is drawn from a study of cytomegalovirus exposure and HLA in healthy donors. A single count supports this clone. Looked up from germline, CDR1 is SGHNT and CDR2 is YENEEA. The CDR3 covers 14 residues. The trim removed 3 bases at V and 2 bases at J, leaving 3 bases unmatched. PCR primers comprised 60 Vbeta and 13 Jbeta primers. TCRdb's copy holds only in-frame clones and misses some; the assay was immunoSEQ multiplex PCR. Of under 150,000 clones in the sample, 77% were seen once. The sequence was collected from a woman aged 40 to 55 in good health and CMV-seronegative. Sequenced: PBMCs. The chain uses TRBV11-3 and TRBJ2-7; 8 bases are shared with TRBD2. In nucleotides, the CDR3 is TGTGCCAGCAGCTTTAGCGGGGACACCTACGAGCAGTACTTC. Translation: CASSFSGDTYEQYF.